These 9 T cell receptor beta chains were all obtained from the same sample, sequenced in a study of monozygotic twins with inflammatory bowel disease (dated by TCRdb to the late 2010s). Libraries were built with 5' RACE. These reads were obtained on an Illumina HiSeq 2500. TCRdb reprocessed the reads, reporting each CDR3 protein sequence once and no DNA. The sample table holds hundreds of thousands of distinct CDR3 sequences. The biggest ten clones account for more than 4.5% of the sample. Sequenced material: blood. The receptors were sampled from a human donor with ulcerative colitis or Crohn's disease, or a healthy co-twin of an affected twin (not recorded which).

This chain joins TRBV11-2 and TRBJ2-3; no DNA is available, so the TRBD2 call from TCRdb remains unchecked. Germline V gene lookup returns CDR1 SGHAT and CDR2 FQNNGV. This CDR3 region has 17 residues. The CDR3 loop reads CASSPMTSGALGDTQYF.

The chain recombines TRBV28 with TRBJ2-5; the TCRdb D gene call, TRBD2, has no DNA to confirm it. The CDR3 runs to 15 residues. CDR1 and CDR2 (germline): MDHEN, SYDVKM. CDR3 amino acids: CASINGAGLGETQYF.

The chain joins TRBV29-1 to TRBJ2-5; the TRBD1 assignment by TCRdb is unverifiable without DNA. This CDR3 is 16 amino acids long. Germline CDR1 SQVTM, CDR2 ANQGSEA. CDR3 region: CSVEDMETGQQETQYF.

The chain uses TRBV5-6 and TRBJ1-2. CDR3 length: 15 amino acids. CDR1 SGHDT and CDR2 YYEEEE come from the germline V gene. The CDR3 spells CASSPAVVRLKRCTF. Variable domain in full (rest from reference TRBV5-6 and TRBJ1-2): DAGVTQSPTHLIKTRGQQVTLRCSPKSGHDTVSWYQQALGQGPQFIFQYYEEEERQRGNFPDRFSGHQFPNYSSELNVNALLLGDSALYLCASSPAVVRLKRCTFGSGTRLTVV.

This chain joins TRBV24-1 and TRBJ2-1; TCRdb proposes TRBD1, but this gene call is untestable without DNA. The CDR3 consists of 15 residues. CDR1 is KGHDR, CDR2 SFDVKD, per germline. CDR3 sequence reads: CATSQPDLRASEQFF.

The chain uses TRBV7-3 and TRBJ2-7; TCRdb names TRBD1, which stays unverified in the absence of DNA. CDR1 SGHTA and CDR2 FQGTGA come from the germline V gene. The CDR3 sequence is 13 residues long. The CDR3 loop reads CASSSGPGYEQYF.

V gene TRBV7-8 combines with J gene TRBJ2-7; TCRdb's D call of TRBD1 is untestable without DNA. CDR3 size: 16 residues. Germline-derived CDR1 and CDR2 are SGHVS and FQNEAQ. The CDR3 sequence: CASSSRPSGPTYEQYF.

The genes are TRBV7-8 and TRBJ1-5. The germline V gene encodes CDR1 SGHVS and CDR2 FQNEAQ. CDR3 length: 17 amino acids. CDR3 sequence: CASSLALKRDSNQPQHF.

This rearrangement joins TRBV12-3 or TRBV12-4 to TRBJ1-2. The CDR3 totals 12 residues. CDR3: CASGSPNYGYTF.